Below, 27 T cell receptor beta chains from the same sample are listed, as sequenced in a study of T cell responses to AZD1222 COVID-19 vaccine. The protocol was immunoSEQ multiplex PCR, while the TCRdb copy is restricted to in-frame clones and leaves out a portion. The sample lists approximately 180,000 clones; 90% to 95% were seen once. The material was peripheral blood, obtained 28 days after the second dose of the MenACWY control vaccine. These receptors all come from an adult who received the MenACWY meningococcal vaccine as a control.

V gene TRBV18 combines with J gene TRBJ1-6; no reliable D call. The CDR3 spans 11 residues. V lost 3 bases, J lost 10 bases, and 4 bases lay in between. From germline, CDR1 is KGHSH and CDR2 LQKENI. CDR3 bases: TGTGCCAGCTCACCTGGGTCACCCCTCCACTTT. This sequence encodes CASSPGSPLHF.

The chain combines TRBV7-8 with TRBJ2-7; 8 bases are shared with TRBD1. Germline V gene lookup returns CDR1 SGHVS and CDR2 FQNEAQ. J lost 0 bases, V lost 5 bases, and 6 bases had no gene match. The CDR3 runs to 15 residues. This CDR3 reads CASSTRQGPSYEQYF. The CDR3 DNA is TGTGCCAGCAGCACAAGACAGGGGCCCTCCTACGAGCAGTACTTC.

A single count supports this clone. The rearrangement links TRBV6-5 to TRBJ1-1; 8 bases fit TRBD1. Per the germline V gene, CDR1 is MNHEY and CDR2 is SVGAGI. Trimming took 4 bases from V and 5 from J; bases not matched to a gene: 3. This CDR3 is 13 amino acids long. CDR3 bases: TGTGCCAGCAGTTCCCGGACAGGGACTGAAGCTTTCTTT. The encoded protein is CASSSRTGTEAFF.

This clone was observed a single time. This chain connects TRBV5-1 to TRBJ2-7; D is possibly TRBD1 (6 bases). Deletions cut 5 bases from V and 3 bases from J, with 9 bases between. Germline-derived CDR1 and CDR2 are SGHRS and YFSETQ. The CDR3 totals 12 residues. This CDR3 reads CASSPQGYEQYF. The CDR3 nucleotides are TGCGCCAGCAGTCCACAGGGCTACGAGCAGTACTTC.

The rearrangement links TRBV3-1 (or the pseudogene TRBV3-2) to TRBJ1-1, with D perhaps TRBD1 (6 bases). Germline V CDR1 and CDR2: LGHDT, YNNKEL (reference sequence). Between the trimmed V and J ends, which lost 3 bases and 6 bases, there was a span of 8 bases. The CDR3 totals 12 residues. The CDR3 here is CASSHGGAEAFF. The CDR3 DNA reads TGTGCCAGCAGCCATGGGGGCGCTGAAGCTTTCTTT.

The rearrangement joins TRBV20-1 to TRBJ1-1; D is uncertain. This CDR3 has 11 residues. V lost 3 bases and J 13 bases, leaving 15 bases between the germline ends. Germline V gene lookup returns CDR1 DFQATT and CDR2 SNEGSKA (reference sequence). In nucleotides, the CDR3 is TGCAGTGCTAGTCAGGCGGACGGCGTTTTCTTT. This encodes CSASQADGVFF.

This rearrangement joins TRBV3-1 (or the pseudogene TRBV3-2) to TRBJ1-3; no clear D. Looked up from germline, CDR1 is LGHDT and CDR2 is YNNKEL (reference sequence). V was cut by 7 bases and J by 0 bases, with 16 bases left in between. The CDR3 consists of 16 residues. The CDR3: CASTPSPLSSGNTIYF. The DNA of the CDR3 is TGTGCCAGCACCCCATCCCCCTTAAGCTCTGGAAACACCATATATTTT.

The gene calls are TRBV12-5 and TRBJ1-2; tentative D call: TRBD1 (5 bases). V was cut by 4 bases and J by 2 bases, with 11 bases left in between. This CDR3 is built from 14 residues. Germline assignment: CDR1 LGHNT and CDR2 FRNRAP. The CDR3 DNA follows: TGTGCTAGTGGTTGGGGCCTGTCAAACTATGGCTACACCTTC. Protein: CASGWGLSNYGYTF.

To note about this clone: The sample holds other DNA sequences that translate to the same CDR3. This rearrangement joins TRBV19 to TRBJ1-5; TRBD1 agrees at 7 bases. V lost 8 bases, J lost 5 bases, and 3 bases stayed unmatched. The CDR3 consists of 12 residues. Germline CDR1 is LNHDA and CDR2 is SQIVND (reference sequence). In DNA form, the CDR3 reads TGTGCCAGTGGTACAGGGGATCAGCCCCAGCATTTT. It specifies CASGTGDQPQHF. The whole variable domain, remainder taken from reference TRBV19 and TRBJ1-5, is DGGITQSPKYLFRKEGQNVTLSCEQNLNHDAMYWYRQDPGQGLRLIYYSQIVNDFQKGDIAEGYSVSREKKESFPLTVTSAQKNPTAFYLCASGTGDQPQHFGDGTRLSIL.

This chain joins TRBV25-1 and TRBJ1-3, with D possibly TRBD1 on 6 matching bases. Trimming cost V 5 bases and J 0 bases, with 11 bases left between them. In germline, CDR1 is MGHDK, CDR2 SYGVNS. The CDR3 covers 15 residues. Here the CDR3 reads CASSSGALSGNTIYF. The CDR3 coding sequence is TGTGCCAGCAGTTCAGGGGCGCTCTCTGGAAACACCATATATTTT.

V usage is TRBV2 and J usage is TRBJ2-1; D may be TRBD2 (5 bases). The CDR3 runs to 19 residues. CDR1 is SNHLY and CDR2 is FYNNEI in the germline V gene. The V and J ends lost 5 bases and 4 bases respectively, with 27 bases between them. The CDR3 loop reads CASSPETTRTAPTYNEQFF. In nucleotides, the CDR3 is TGTGCCAGCAGTCCGGAGACAACACGGACTGCTCCAACGTACAATGAGCAGTTCTTC.

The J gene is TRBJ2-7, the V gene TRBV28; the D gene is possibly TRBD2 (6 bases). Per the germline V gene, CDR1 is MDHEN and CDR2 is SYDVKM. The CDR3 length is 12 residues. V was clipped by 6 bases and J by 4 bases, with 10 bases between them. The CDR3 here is CASRSGRYEQYF. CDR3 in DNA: TGTGCCAGCAGGTCAGGGAGGTACGAGCAGTACTTC.

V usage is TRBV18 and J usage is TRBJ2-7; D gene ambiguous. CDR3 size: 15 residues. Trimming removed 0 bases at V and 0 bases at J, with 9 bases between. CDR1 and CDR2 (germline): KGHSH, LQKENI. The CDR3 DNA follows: TGTGCCAGCTCACCACCTGGCCAACACTCCTACGAGCAGTACTTC. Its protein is CASSPPGQHSYEQYF. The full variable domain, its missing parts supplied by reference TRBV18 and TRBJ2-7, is NAGVMQNPRHLVRRRGQEARLRCSPMKGHSHVYWYRQLPEEGLKFMVYLQKENIIDESGMPKERFSAEFPKEGPSILRIQQVVRGDSAAYFCASSPPGQHSYEQYFGPGTRLTVT.

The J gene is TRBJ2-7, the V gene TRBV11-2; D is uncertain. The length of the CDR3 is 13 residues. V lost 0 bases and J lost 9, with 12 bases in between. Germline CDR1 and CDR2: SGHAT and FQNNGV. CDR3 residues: CASSLELGLGQYF. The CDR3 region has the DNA TGTGCCAGCAGCTTAGAGCTAGGGCTGGGGCAGTACTTC.

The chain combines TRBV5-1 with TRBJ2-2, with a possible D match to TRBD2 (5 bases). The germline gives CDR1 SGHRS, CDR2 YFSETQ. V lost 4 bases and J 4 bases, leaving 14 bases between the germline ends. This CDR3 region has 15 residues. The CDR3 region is CASSQNFGITGELFF. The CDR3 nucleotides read TGCGCCAGCAGCCAAAACTTCGGGATCACCGGGGAGCTGTTTTTT.

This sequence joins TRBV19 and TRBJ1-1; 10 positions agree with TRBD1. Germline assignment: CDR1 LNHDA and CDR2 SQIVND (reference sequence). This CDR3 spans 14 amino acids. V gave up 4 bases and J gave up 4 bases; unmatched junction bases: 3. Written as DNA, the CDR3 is TGTGCCAGTAGTAGACAGGGGGCTCGCACTGAAGCTTTCTTT. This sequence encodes CASSRQGARTEAFF.

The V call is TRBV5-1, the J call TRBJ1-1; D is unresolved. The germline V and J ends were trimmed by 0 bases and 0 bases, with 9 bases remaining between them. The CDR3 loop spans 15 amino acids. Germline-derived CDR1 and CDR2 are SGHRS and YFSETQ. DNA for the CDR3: TGCGCCAGCAGCTTGGATAACGGATTGAACACTGAAGCTTTCTTT. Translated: CASSLDNGLNTEAFF.

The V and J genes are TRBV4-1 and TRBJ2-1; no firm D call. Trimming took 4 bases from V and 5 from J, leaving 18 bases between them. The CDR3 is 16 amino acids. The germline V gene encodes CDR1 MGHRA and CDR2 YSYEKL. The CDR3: CASSLPSKTYDNEQFF. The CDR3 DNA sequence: TGCGCCAGCAGCCTCCCCTCCAAGACCTACGACAATGAGCAGTTCTTC.

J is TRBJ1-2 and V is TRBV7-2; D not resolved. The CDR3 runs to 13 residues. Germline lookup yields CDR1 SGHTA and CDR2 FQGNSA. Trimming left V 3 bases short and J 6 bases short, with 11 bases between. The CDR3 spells CASSFGPGHGYTF. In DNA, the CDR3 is TGTGCCAGCAGCTTCGGACCGGGCCATGGCTACACCTTC. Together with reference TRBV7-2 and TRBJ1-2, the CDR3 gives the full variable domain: GAGVSQSPSNKVTEKGKDVELRCDPISGHTALYWYRQSLGQGLEFLIYFQGNSAPDKSGLPSDRFSAERTGGSVSTLTIQRTQQEDSAVYLCASSFGPGHGYTFGSGTRLTVV.

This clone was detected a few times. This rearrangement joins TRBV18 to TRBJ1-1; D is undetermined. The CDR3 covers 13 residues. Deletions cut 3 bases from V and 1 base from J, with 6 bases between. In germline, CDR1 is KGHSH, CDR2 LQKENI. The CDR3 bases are TGTGCCAGCTCACCGAAGACGAACACTGAAGCTTTCTTT. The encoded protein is CASSPKTNTEAFF.

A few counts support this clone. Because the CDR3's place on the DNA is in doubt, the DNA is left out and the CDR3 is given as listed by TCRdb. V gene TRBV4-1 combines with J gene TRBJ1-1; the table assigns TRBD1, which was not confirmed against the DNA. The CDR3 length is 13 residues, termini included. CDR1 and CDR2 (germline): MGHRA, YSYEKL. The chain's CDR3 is CASSQDWGTGSFF.

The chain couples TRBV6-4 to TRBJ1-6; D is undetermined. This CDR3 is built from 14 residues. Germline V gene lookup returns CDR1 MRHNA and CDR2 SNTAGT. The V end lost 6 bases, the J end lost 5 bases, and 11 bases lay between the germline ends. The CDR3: CASRPNSDNSPLHF. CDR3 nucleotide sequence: TGTGCCAGCAGACCCAATAGCGATAATTCACCCCTCCACTTT.

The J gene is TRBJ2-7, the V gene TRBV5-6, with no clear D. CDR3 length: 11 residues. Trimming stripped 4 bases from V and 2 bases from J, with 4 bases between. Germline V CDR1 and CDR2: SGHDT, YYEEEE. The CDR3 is CASSLTYEQYF. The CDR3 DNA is TGTGCCAGCAGCCTGACCTACGAGCAGTACTTC.

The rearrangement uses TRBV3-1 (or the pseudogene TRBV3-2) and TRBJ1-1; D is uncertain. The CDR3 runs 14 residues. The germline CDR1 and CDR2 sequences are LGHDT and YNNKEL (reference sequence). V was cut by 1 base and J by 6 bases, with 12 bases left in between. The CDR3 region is CASSQVLGSAEAFF. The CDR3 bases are TGTGCCAGCAGCCAAGTGCTAGGGTCTGCTGAAGCTTTCTTT.

CDR3 region: CASSLGQNTEAFF. The CDR3 coding sequence is TGTGCCAGCAGTTTGGGACAGAACACTGAAGCTTTCTTT. This rearrangement joins TRBV28 to TRBJ1-1; tentative D call: TRBD1 (6 bases). CDR1 is MDHEN and CDR2 is SYDVKM in the germline V gene. There are 13 residues in the CDR3. V lost 3 bases to trimming and J lost 1 base, with 6 bases between them.

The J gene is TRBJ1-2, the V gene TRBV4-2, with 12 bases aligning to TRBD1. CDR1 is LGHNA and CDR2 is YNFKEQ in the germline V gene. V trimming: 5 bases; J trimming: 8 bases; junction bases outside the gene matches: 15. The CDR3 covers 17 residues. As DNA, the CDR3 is TGTGCCAGCAGCTTCCAAGGGACAGGGGGCGCTGTGGAAGGCTACACCTTC. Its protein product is CASSFQGTGGAVEGYTF.

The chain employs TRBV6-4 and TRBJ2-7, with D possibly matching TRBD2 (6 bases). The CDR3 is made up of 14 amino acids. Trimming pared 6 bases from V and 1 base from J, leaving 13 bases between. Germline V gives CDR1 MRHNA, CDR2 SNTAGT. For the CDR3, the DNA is TGTGCCAGCAGCCCGGAGGAGGGGTCCTACGAGCAGTACTTC. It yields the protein CASSPEEGSYEQYF.